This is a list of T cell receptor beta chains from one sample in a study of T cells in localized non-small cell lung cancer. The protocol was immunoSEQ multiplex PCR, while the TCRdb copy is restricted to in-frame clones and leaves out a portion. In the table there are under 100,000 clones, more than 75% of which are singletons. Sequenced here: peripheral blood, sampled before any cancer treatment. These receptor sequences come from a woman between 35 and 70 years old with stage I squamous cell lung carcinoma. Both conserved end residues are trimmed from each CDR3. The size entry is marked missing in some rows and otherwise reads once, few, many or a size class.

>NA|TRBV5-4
ASSFGRGGDYGYT
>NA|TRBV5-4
ASSLAGQGGEAH
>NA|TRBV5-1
ASSLESSSGANVLT
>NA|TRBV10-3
AISESGEPYEQY
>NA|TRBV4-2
ASSPRDMNTEAF
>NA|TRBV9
ASSVGPALGEKLF
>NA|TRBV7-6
ASSSQTGGADTEAF
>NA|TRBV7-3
ASSLSGALNTGELF
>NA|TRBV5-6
ASSLADRITEAF
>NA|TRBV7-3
ASSFGPGETQY
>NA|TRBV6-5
ASSLSGGADEQF
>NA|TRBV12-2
ASRLADGDDFTDTQY
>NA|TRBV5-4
ASSYRGSQETQY
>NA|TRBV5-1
ASSLGSNYGYT
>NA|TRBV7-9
ASSLGSDAGELF
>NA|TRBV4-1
ASSQVTRAGANYGYT
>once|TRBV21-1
ASSETDGPYTEAF
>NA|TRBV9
ASSPTPRDNSPLH
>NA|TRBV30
AWSVGTGPQETQY
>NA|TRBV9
ASSVTGDTQY
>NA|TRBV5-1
ASSFSGNYGYT
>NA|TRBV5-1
ASSQMGTATNEKLF
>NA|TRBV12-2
ASRLAATTENEKLF
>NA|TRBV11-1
ASSSGTGLANYGYT
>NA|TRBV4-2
ASSQEGTGSGGSYEQY
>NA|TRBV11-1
ASSLLTGGINEQF
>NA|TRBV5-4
ASSSRLAGVETQY
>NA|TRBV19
ASSIGQEYQPQH
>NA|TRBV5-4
ASSLGGPSYNEQF
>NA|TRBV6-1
ASSEGVGYQETQY
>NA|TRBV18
ASSPQAAGGYNEQF
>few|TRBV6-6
ASSYFGQGANEQY
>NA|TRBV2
ASSEHTEAF
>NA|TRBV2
ASILDRGRTMNTEAF
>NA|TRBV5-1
ASSLQGADTQY
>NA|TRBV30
ARTGTTDTQY
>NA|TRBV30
AWSGRQRETEAF
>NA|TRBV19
ASSPSGVYENEQF
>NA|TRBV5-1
ASSGSIHSYEQY
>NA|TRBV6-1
AGRRQGANYGYT
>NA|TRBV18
ASSESQGRTYEQY
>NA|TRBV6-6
ASSPSGNTGELF
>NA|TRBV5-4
ASSAYGALYEQY
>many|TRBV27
ASRGSQDWDSPLH
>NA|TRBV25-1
ASSEPPHGYT
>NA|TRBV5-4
AYKHMNTEAF
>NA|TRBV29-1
SVETAYYGYT
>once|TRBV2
AGGSQGSGNTIY
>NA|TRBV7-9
ASSPTGVAKNIQY
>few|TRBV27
ASSPGGSGNYGYT
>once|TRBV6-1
ASIGLAGREQY